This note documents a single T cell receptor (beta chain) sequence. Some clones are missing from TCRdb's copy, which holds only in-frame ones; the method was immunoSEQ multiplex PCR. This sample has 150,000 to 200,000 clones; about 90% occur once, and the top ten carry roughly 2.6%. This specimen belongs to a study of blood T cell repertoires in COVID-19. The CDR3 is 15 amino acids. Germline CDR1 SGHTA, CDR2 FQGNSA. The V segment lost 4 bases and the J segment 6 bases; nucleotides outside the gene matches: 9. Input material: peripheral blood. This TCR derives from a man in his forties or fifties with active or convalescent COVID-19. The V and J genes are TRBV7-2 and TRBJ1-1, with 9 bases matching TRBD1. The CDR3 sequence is CASSSSRQGVSEAFF. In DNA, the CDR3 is TGTGCCAGCAGCTCTTCCCGACAGGGGGTCTCTGAAGCTTTCTTT. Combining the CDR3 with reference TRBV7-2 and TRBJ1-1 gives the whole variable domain GAGVSQSPSNKVTEKGKDVELRCDPISGHTALYWYRQSLGQGLEFLIYFQGNSAPDKSGLPSDRFSAERTGGSVSTLTIQRTQQEDSAVYLCASSSSRQGVSEAFFGQGTRLTVV.